These 5 T cell receptor beta chains came from one sample sequenced in a study of T cell changes during pregnancy in multiple sclerosis. Profiled with immunoSEQ multiplex PCR; TCRdb holds only in-frame clones, not every one. Of tens of thousands of clones listed, 93% are singletons. The source material was peripheral blood, sampled after pregnancy. These receptors all stem from a female donor with multiple sclerosis, enrolled in a pregnancy study.

This sequence joins TRBV6-5 and TRBJ2-7; D is unresolved. Trimming stripped 6 bases from V and 6 bases from J, with 9 bases between. This CDR3 has 11 residues. Germline V gene data show CDR1 as MNHEY and CDR2 as SVGAGI. The CDR3 region has the DNA TGTGCCAGCAGCCCCCCCTCCGAGCAGTACTTC. This codes for CASSPPSEQYF.

The table lists this clone with a few counts. The V call is TRBV9, the J call TRBJ2-7, with D possibly matching TRBD2 (6 bases). Germline-derived CDR1 and CDR2 are SGDLS and YYNGEE. Trimming removed 4 bases at V and 3 bases at J, with 14 bases between. The CDR3 is 14 amino acids. The CDR3 loop reads CASSPRSGNYEQYF. In nucleotides, the CDR3 is TGTGCCAGCAGCCCCCGTAGCGGAAACTACGAGCAGTACTTC.

The chain joins TRBV19 to TRBJ2-1; possibly TRBD2 for D (6 bases). V gave up 5 bases and J gave up 0 bases, with 11 bases separating them. Germline CDR1 and CDR2: LNHDA and SQIVND (reference sequence). CDR3 length equals 15 residues. CDR3 loop: CASSPKRASYNEQFF. CDR3 DNA sequence: TGTGCCAGTAGTCCAAAGCGGGCCTCCTACAATGAGCAGTTCTTC.

The chain carries TRBV18 and TRBJ1-3; 7 nucleotides match TRBD1. This CDR3 has 16 amino acids. Germline CDR1 is KGHSH and CDR2 is LQKENI. Germline trimming cut 2 bases from V and 0 bases from J; bases unmatched to any gene: 4. In DNA, the CDR3 is TGTGCCAGCTCACCAGTTACAGGGGCCTCTGGAAACACCATATATTTT. This gives the protein CASSPVTGASGNTIYF.

The J gene is TRBJ2-1, the V gene TRBV6-5, with TRBD2 identical over 11 bases. CDR3 length: 15 amino acids. Germline trimming cut 6 bases from V and 10 bases from J; bases unmatched to any gene: 11. CDR1 MNHEY and CDR2 SVGAGI come from the germline V gene. CDR3 in DNA: TGTGCCAGCAGGTCCGGGACTAGCGGTCTCGGGGAGCAGTTCTTC. Protein: CASRSGTSGLGEQFF.